The 22 T cell receptor beta chains below were found in one sample sequenced in a study of metastatic and nonmetastatic thyroid tumors. There were no patients who had received any treatment before thyroid surgery. TCRdb re-clonotyped the PCR reads through MiXCR. The sample includes about 59,000 clones, 15% to 20% seen only once; the top ten take roughly a tenth. Sequenced material: blood. The receptors were gathered from a male donor with papillary thyroid cancer or a benign thyroid nodule (not recorded which). Some clones in this sample may be carry-over from other donors' samples.

In its sample, this clone was seen many times. J is TRBJ2-3 and V is TRBV5-1, with TRBD1 as a possible D gene (5 bases). The CDR3 is 12 residues long. Germline V gene lookup returns CDR1 SGHRS and CDR2 YFSETQ. V was shortened by 6 bases and J by 3 bases, with 8 bases between the two germline ends. The CDR3 protein is CASKGATDTQYF. In nucleotides, the CDR3 is TGCGCCAGCAAAGGGGCAACAGATACGCAGTATTTT.

Many counts were recorded for this clone. The sample contains more than one DNA sequence encoding this CDR3. The chain couples TRBV15 to TRBJ2-3; 7 bases are a match to TRBD2. CDR1 is LNHNV and CDR2 is YYDKDF in the germline V gene (reference sequence). The junction had 3 bases not matched to a gene; V was cut back by 0 bases and J by 3 bases. There are 15 residues in the CDR3. CDR3 protein: CATSREWGGTDTQYF. The CDR3 bases are TGTGCCACCAGCAGAGAATGGGGAGGGACAGATACGCAGTATTTT. Combining the CDR3 with reference TRBV15 and TRBJ2-3 gives the whole variable domain DAMVIQNPRYQVTQFGKPVTLSCSQTLNHNVMYWYQQKSSQAPKLLFHYYDKDFNNEADTPDNFQSRRPNTSFCFLDIRSPGLGDTAMYLCATSREWGGTDTQYFGPGTRLTVL.

The V gene is TRBV4-3, the J gene TRBJ2-5; 11 positions match TRBD2. CDR1 is LGHNA, CDR2 YSLEER, per germline. There are 19 residues in the CDR3. Trimming took 3 bases from V and 4 from J; bases not matched to a gene: 16. Here the CDR3 reads CASSQSHSGRADGRETQYF. DNA for the CDR3: TGCGCCAGCAGCCAGTCCCATAGCGGGAGGGCCGACGGGAGAGAGACCCAGTACTTC.

This chain connects TRBV6-1 to TRBJ2-5, with D tentatively TRBD2 (5 bases). Germline CDR1 reads MNHNS; CDR2 reads SASEGT. Trimming took 5 bases from V and 2 from J, leaving 12 bases between them. The CDR3 loop spans 14 amino acids. CDR3 coding DNA: TGTGCCAGCAGTCCCGTGGGAGAACAAGAGACCCAGTACTTC. Amino acids: CASSPVGEQETQYF.

This clone was seen ten or more times. The chain couples TRBV9 to TRBJ1-6; D is unresolved. CDR1 and CDR2 (germline): SGDLS, YYNGEE. The CDR3 covers 15 residues. V lost 0 bases, J lost 2 bases, and 6 bases lay in between. CDR3 in DNA: TGTGCCAGCAGCGTAGGGGAACCCTATAATTCACCCCTCCACTTT. This codes for CASSVGEPYNSPLHF.

This clone has ten or more counts. This chain links TRBV27 with TRBJ2-2; weak D call: TRBD2 (6 bases). The CDR3 loop spans 14 amino acids. The ends were cut back, 7 bases at V and 7 bases at J, with 16 bases in the middle. Per the germline V gene, CDR1 is MNHEY and CDR2 is SMNVEV (reference sequence). The CDR3 DNA follows: TGTGCCAGCACTCCATGGAATAGCGGCGGGGAGCTGTTTTTT. It is translated as CASTPWNSGGELFF.

Comment on this clone: A much larger clonotype is one base distant, so this may be a read error. V and J are TRBV5-4 and TRBJ2-7, with 8 nucleotides matching TRBD2. In germline, CDR1 is SGHNT, CDR2 YYREEE (reference sequence). With 7 bases clipped from V and 3 bases from J, the junction kept 12 bases outside the gene matches. The CDR3 loop spans 15 amino acids. The CDR3 nucleotides are TGTGCCAGCGGCGACTACGGACTAGCACACTACGAGCAGTACGTC. The encoded protein is CASGDYGLAHYEQYV.

The V gene is TRBV30, the J gene TRBJ2-1, with 8 nucleotides matching TRBD1. The CDR3 is 14 amino acids. Germline values: CDR1 GTSNPN, CDR2 SVGIG (reference sequence). V gave up 3 bases and J gave up 1 base; unmatched junction bases: 2. The CDR3, as DNA: TGTGCCTGGAGGGGGACAGGATCCTACAATGAGCAGTTCTTC. The encoded protein is CAWRGTGSYNEQFF.

On this clone itself: A read error is possible here, since a much larger clone lies one base away. The rearrangement joins TRBV7-2 to TRBJ2-1, with TRBD1 matching over 9 bases. This CDR3 is built from 16 residues. Germline CDR1 is SGHTA and CDR2 is FQGNSA. The CDR3 is CASRLATGGQDNEQFF. The CDR3, as DNA: TGTGCCAGCAGATTAGCTACAGGGGGCCAGGACAATGAGCAGTTCTTC.

This clone was counted at least ten times. This chain joins TRBV9 and TRBJ2-2; 10 positions match TRBD2. CDR1 is SGDLS, CDR2 YYNGEE, per germline. V lost 1 base, J lost 5 bases, and 5 bases stayed unmatched. This CDR3 region has 16 residues. The CDR3 DNA is TGTGCCAGCAGCGTATCGGGACTAGCGTTGACCGGGGAGCTGTTTTTT. Its translation is CASSVSGLALTGELFF.

The rearrangement joins TRBV20-1 to TRBJ2-1; 8 bases are a match to TRBD2. From germline, CDR1 is DFQATT and CDR2 SNEGSKA (reference sequence). The V and J ends lost 0 bases and 9 bases, in that order; junction bases with no gene match: 13. CDR3 size: 16 residues. The CDR3 region has the DNA TGCAGTGCTAGAGATGGACGAGCGGGAGAGTGGGTTGAGCAGTTCTTC. This encodes CSARDGRAGEWVEQFF.

This clone was counted at least ten times. A read error may produce the germline difference seen at one junction end. This chain uses TRBV20-1 with TRBJ2-3; D is perhaps TRBD1 (5 bases). The CDR3 runs 14 residues. Per germline, CDR1 DFQATT and CDR2 SNEGSKA (reference sequence). For the CDR3, the DNA is TGCAGTGCTAGGCAGGGAAGCCCCACAAATACGCAGTATTTT. Translating it yields CSARQGSPTNTQYF.

Remarks on this clone: Since a much larger clone is just one base distant, this may be a read error. This chain uses TRBV7-9 with TRBJ1-1; no reliable D call. The length of the CDR3 is 11 residues. In germline, CDR1 is SEHNR, CDR2 FQNEAQ (reference sequence). V lost 4 bases and J 8 bases, leaving 8 bases between the germline ends. CDR3 nucleotides: TGTGCCAGCAGCTCAAGGCTCGAAGCTTTCTTT. Its translation is CASSSRLEAFF. The complete variable domain, with remaining parts taken from reference TRBV7-9 and TRBJ1-1, reads DTGVSQNPRHKITKRGQNVTFRCDPISEHNRLYWYRQTLGQGPEFLTYFQNEAQLEKSRLLSDRFSAERPKGSFSTLEIQRTEQGDSAMYLCASSSRLEAFFGQGTRLTVV.

This clone has ten or more counts. V usage is TRBV5-1 and J usage is TRBJ2-4; D might be TRBD1 (6 bases). The CDR3 is made up of 14 amino acids. Germline values: CDR1 SGHRS, CDR2 YFSETQ. V lost 4 bases and J lost 5, with 13 bases in between. The CDR3 region is CASSPGQFQNIQYF. The CDR3 DNA follows: TGCGCCAGCAGCCCCGGACAGTTCCAAAACATTCAGTACTTC.

This clone has at least ten counts. CDR3: CASSEGGPSNEQFF. The CDR3 nucleotides are TGTGCCAGCAGCGAGGGGGGACCAAGCAATGAGCAGTTCTTC. J is TRBJ2-1 and V is TRBV6-4; D may match TRBD1 or TRBD2 (6 bases each). The germline V and J ends were trimmed by 6 bases and 6 bases, with 15 bases remaining between them. This CDR3 is 14 amino acids long. Germline V gives CDR1 MRHNA, CDR2 SNTAGT.

V usage is TRBV2 and J usage is TRBJ2-1, with TRBD2 as a possible D gene (5 bases). Germline assignment: CDR1 SNHLY and CDR2 FYNNEI. The CDR3 contains 14 residues. V gave up 7 bases and J gave up 1 base, with 11 bases separating them. For the CDR3, the DNA is TGTGCCAGCATTTTACCGGGGTCCTACAATGAGCAGTTCTTC. Amino acid sequence: CASILPGSYNEQFF.

This sequence joins TRBV18 and TRBJ2-3, with 8 bases aligning to TRBD1. Germline loops: CDR1 KGHSH, CDR2 LQKENI. V shed 3 bases and J 0 bases; nucleotides not matched to a gene: 17. The CDR3 has 20 residues. In nucleotides, the CDR3 is TGTGCCAGCTCACCCCTGGGGACAGGACGTCCAGTAACCAGCACAGATACGCAGTATTTT. Residues: CASSPLGTGRPVTSTDTQYF.

In its sample, this clone was seen a few times. This may be a read error: a much more frequent sequence differs by one nucleotide. The V and J genes are TRBV6-2 or TRBV6-3 and TRBJ2-7; the D gene is possibly TRBD1 (6 bases). Trimming removed 7 bases from V and 4 bases from J, with 17 bases in between. CDR1 MNHEY and CDR2 SVGEGT come from the germline V gene. The CDR3 consists of 14 residues. CDR3 bases: TGTGCCAGCAACTCACTAGTGGGGGCTTACGAGCAGTACGTC. Residues: CASNSLVGAYEQYV.

Here the CDR3 reads CSSSLEQGCTGELFF. The CDR3 DNA reads TGTTCTAGCAGCTTAGAACAGGGGTGCACCGGGGAGCTGTTTTTT. The chain has TRBV7-7 and TRBJ2-2, with 7 bases matching TRBD1. Germline lookup yields CDR1 SSHAT and CDR2 FNYEAQ (reference sequence). CDR3 length: 15 residues.

The chain recombines TRBV12-3 or TRBV12-4 with TRBJ1-5; tentative D call: TRBD1 (5 bases). This CDR3 comprises 13 residues. The V and J ends lost 8 bases and 12 bases respectively, with 20 bases between them. The CDR3 reads CASSPGLPPNQHF. For the CDR3, the DNA is TGTGCCAGCTCCCCGGGACTCCCTCCGAACCAGCATTTT.

The chain has TRBV18 and TRBJ1-2; 11 bases are a match to TRBD1. Trimming removed 4 bases from V and 6 bases from J; junction bases left unmatched: 7. The CDR3 is 15 amino acids. Germline CDR1 reads KGHSH; CDR2 reads LQKENI. Here the CDR3 reads CASSHWTGGTDGYTF. The CDR3 DNA sequence: TGTGCCAGCTCACACTGGACAGGGGGCACGGATGGCTACACCTTC.

In this sample, this clone turned up many times. J is TRBJ2-1 and V is TRBV9, with TRBD1 matching 10 bases. J gave up 2 bases and V 4 bases, and 9 bases lay outside the gene matches. The CDR3 contains 17 residues. Per the germline V gene, CDR1 is SGDLS and CDR2 is YYNGEE. Written as DNA, the CDR3 is TGTGCCAGCAGCCCGCAAACCGGGACAGGGGCCTACAATGAGCAGTTCTTC. This sequence encodes CASSPQTGTGAYNEQFF. Looking up the rest from reference TRBV9 and TRBJ2-1 gives the full variable domain: DSGVTQTPKHLITATGQRVTLRCSPRSGDLSVYWYQQSLDQGLQFLIQYYNGEERAKGNILERFSAQQFPDLHSELNLSSLELGDSALYFCASSPQTGTGAYNEQFFGPGTRLTVL.